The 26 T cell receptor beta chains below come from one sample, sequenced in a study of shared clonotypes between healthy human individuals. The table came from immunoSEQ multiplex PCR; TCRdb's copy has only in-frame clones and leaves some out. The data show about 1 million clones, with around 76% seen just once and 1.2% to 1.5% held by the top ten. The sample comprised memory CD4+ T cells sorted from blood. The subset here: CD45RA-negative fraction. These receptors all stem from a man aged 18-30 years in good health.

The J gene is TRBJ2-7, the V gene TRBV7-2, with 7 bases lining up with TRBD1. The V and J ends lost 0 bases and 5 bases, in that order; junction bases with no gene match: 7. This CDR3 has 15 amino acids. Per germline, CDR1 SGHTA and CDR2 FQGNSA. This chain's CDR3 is CASSLAQGKKDEQYF. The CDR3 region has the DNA TGTGCCAGCAGCTTAGCACAGGGGAAGAAGGACGAGCAGTACTTC.

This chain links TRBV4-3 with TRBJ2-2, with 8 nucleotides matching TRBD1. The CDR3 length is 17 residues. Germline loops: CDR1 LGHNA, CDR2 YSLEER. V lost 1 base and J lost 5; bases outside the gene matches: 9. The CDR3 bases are TGCGCCAGCAGCCAAGGTCGACAGGGGATGAGGACCGGGGAGCTGTTTTTT. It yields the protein CASSQGRQGMRTGELFF.

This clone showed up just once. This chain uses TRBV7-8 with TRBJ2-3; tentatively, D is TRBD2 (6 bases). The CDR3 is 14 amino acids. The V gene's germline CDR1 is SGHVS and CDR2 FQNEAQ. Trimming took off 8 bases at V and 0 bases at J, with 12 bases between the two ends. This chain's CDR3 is CASGMGTSTDTQYF. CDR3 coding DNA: TGTGCCAGCGGAATGGGGACTAGCACAGATACGCAGTATTTT.

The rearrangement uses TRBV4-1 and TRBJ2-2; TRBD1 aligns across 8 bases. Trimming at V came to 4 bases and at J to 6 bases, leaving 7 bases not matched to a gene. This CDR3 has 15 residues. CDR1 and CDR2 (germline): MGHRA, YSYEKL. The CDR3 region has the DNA TGCGCCAGCAGCCTCCGGCAGGGGGCGGCCGGGGAGCTGTTTTTT. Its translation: CASSLRQGAAGELFF.

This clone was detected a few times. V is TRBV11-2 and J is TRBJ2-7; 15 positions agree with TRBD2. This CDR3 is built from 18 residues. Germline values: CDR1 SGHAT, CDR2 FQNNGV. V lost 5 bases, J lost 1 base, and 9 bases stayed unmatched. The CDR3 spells CASSAGTSGGLESYEQYF. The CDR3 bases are TGTGCCAGCAGCGCCGGGACTAGCGGGGGGTTGGAGTCCTACGAGCAGTACTTC.

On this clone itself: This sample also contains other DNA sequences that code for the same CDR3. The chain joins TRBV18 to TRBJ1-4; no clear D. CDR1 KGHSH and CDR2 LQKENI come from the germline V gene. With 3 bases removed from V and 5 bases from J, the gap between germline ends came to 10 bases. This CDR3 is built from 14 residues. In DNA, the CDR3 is TGTGCCAGCTCACCGGACGGCCTAAATGAAAAACTGTTTTTT. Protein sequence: CASSPDGLNEKLFF.

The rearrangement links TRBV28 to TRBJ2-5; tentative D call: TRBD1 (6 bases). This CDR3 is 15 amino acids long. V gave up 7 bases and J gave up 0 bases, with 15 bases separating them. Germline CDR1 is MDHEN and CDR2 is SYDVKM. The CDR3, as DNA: TGTGCCAGCATAGGGGGAGTCTTGTACCAAGAGACCCAGTACTTC. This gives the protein CASIGGVLYQETQYF.

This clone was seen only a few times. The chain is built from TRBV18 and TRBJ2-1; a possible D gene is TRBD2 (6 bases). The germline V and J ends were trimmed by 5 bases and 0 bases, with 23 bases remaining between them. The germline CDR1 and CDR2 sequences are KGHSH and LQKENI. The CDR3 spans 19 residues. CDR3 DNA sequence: TGTGCCAGCTCATTCAAGTGGAGGGCAGAAGGAAGCTCCTACAATGAGCAGTTCTTC. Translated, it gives CASSFKWRAEGSSYNEQFF.

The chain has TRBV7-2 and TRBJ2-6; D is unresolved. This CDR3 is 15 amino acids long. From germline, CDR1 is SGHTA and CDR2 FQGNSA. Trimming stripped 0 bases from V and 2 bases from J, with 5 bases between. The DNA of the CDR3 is TGTGCCAGCAGCTTAGCCCATGCTGGGGCCAACGTCCTGACTTTC. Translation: CASSLAHAGANVLTF.

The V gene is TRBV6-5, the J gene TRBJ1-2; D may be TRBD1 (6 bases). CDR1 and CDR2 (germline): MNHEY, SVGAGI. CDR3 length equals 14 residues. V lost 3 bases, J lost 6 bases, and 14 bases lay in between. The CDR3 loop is CASSYGGGRDGYTF. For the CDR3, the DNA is TGTGCCAGCAGTTATGGCGGGGGGCGCGATGGCTACACCTTC.

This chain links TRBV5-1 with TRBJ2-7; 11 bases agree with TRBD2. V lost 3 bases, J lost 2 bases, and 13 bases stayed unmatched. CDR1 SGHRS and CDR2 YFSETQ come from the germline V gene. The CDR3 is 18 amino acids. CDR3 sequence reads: CASSWRTSGFDNPYEQYF. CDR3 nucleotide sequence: TGCGCCAGCAGCTGGAGGACTAGCGGGTTCGATAACCCCTACGAGCAGTACTTC.

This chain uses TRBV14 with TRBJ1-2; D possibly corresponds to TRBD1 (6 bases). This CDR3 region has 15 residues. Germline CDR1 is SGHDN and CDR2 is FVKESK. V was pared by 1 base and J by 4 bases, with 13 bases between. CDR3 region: CASSQASGATYGYTF. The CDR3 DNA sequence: TGTGCCAGCAGCCAAGCCTCGGGGGCTACCTATGGCTACACCTTC. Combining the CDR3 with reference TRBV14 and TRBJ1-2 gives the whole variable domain EAGVTQFPSHSVIEKGQTVTLRCDPISGHDNLYWYRRVMGKEIKFLLHFVKESKQDESGMPNNRFLAERTGGTYSTLKVQPAELEDSGVYFCASSQASGATYGYTFGSGTRLTVV.

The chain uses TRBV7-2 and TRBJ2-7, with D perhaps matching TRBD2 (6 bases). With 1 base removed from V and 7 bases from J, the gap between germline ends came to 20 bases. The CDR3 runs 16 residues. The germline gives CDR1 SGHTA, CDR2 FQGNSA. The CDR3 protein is CASSLGSQLGRGEQYF. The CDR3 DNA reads TGTGCCAGCAGCTTAGGGAGCCAGTTGGGCCGGGGGGAGCAGTACTTC. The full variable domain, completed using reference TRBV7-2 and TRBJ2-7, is GAGVSQSPSNKVTEKGKDVELRCDPISGHTALYWYRQSLGQGLEFLIYFQGNSAPDKSGLPSDRFSAERTGGSVSTLTIQRTQQEDSAVYLCASSLGSQLGRGEQYFGPGTRLTVT.

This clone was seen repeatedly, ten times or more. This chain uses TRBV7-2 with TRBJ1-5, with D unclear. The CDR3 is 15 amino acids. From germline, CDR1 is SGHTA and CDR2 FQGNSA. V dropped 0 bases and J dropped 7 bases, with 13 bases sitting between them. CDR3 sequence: CASSLALAGGQPQHF. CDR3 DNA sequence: TGTGCCAGCAGCTTAGCGTTGGCAGGCGGACAGCCCCAGCATTTT.

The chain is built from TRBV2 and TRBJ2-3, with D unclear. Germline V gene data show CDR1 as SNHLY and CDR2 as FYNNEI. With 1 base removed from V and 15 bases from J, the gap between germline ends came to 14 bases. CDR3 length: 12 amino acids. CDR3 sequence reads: CASSEDQPPIYF. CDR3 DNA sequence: TGTGCCAGCAGTGAAGATCAGCCCCCAATATATTTT.

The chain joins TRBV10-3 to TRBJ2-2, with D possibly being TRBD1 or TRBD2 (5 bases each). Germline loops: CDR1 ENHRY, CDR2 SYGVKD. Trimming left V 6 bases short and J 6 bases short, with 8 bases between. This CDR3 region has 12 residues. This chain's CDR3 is CAIRQGPGELFF. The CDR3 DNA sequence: TGTGCCATCAGGCAGGGACCCGGGGAGCTGTTTTTT.

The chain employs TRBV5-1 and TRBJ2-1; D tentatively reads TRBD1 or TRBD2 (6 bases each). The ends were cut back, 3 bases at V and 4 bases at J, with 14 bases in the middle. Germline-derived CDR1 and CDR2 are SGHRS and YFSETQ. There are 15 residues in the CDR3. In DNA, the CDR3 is TGCGCCAGCAGCTATGGGGGGACACGATACAATGAGCAGTTCTTC. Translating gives CASSYGGTRYNEQFF.

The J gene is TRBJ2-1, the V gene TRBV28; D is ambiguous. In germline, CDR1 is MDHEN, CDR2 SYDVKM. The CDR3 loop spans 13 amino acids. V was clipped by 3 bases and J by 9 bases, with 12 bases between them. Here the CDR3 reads CASSFTQWGEQFF. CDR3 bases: TGTGCCAGCAGTTTTACGCAGTGGGGTGAGCAGTTCTTC.

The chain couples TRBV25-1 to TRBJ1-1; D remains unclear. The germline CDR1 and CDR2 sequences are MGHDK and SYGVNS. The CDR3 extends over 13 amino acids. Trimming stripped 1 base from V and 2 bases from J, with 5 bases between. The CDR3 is CASSELLNTEAFF. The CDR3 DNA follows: TGTGCCAGCAGTGAATTGTTAAACACTGAAGCTTTCTTT.

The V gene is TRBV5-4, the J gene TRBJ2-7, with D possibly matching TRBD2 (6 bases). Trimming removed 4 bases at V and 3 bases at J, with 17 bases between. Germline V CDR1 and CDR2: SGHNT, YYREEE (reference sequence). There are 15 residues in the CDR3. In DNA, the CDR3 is TGTGCCAGCAGCCCCGTAGCGGACTCGGACTACGAGCAGTACTTC. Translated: CASSPVADSDYEQYF. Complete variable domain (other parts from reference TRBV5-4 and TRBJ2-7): ETGVTQSPTHLIKTRGQQVTLRCSSQSGHNTVSWYQQALGQGPQFIFQYYREEENGRGNFPPRFSGLQFPNYSSELNVNALELDDSALYLCASSPVADSDYEQYFGPGTRLTVT.

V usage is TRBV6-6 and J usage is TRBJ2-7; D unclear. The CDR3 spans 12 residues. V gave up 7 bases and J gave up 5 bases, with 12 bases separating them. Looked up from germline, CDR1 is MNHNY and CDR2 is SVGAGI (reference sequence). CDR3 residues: CASTKTQNEQYF. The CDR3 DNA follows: TGTGCCAGCACAAAGACCCAGAACGAGCAGTACTTC.

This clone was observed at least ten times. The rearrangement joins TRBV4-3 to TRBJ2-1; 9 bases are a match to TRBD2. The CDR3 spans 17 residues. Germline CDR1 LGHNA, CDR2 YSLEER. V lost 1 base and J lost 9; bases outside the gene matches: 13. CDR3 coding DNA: TGCGCCAGCAGCCAAGCCGGTTCGCGGGAGGGCCGTGGTGAGCAGTTCTTC. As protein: CASSQAGSREGRGEQFF.

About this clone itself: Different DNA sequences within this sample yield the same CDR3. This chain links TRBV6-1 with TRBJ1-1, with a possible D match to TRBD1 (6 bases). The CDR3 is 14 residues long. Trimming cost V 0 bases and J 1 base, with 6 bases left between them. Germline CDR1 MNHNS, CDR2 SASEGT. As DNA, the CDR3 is TGTGCCAGCAGTGAAGCAGGGGGGAACACTGAAGCTTTCTTT. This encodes CASSEAGGNTEAFF.

The CDR3 here is CAINGQGAVSQPQHF. DNA of the CDR3: TGTGCCATAAACGGACAGGGGGCGGTCAGTCAGCCCCAGCATTTT. This chain links TRBV6-1 with TRBJ1-5; 11 bases map to TRBD1. Per germline, CDR1 MNHNS and CDR2 SASEGT. V lost 10 bases and J lost 6; bases outside the gene matches: 11. This CDR3 comprises 15 residues.

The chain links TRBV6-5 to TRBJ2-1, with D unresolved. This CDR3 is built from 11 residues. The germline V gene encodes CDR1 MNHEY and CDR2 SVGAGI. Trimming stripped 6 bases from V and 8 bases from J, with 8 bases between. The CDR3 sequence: CASSRKDEQFF. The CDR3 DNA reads TGTGCCAGCAGCCGCAAAGATGAGCAGTTCTTC.

CDR3 sequence: CASSPAGGSGTNEKLFF. In DNA form, the CDR3 reads TGTGCCAGCAGTCCCGCTGGGGGGTCAGGGACTAATGAAAAACTGTTTTTT. The chain has TRBV28 and TRBJ1-4; tentatively, D is TRBD1 (5 bases). Germline V gene sequence: CDR1 MDHEN, CDR2 SYDVKM. This CDR3 is 17 amino acids long. V dropped 5 bases and J dropped 2 bases, with 18 bases sitting between them.